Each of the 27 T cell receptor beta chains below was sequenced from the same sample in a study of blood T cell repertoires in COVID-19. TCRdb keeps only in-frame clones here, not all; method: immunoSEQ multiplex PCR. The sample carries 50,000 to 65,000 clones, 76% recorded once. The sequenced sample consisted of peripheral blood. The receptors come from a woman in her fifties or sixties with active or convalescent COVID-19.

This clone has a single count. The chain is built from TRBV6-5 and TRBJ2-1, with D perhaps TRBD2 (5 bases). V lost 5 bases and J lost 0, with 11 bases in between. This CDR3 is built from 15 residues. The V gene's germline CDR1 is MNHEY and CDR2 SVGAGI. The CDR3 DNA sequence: TGTGCCAGCAGTCGCCGGGATGCCTCCTACAATGAGCAGTTCTTC. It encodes CASSRRDASYNEQFF.

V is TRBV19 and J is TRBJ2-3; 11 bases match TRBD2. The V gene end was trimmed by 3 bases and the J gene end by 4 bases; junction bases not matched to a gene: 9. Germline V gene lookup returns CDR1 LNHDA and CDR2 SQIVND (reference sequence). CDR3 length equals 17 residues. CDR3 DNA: TGTGCCAGTAGTATCTCAGGACTAGCGGGTCAACCAGATACGCAGTATTTT. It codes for CASSISGLAGQPDTQYF.

CDR3 sequence (DNA): TGCGCCGCATTCACTGGACAGGGGAGGCATTTT. Translated, it gives CAAFTGQGRHF. The rearrangement links TRBV10-1 to TRBJ1-5; TRBD1 aligns across 9 bases. J gave up 15 bases and V 11 bases, and 11 bases lay outside the gene matches. Per the germline V gene, CDR1 is WNHNN and CDR2 is SYGVQD (reference sequence). The CDR3 length is 11 residues.

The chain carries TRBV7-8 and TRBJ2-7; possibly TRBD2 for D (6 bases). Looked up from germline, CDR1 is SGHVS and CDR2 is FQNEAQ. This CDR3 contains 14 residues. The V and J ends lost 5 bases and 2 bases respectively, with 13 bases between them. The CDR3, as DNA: TGTGCCAGCAGCGGGTCAACGGGGGCCTACGAGCAGTACTTC. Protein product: CASSGSTGAYEQYF.

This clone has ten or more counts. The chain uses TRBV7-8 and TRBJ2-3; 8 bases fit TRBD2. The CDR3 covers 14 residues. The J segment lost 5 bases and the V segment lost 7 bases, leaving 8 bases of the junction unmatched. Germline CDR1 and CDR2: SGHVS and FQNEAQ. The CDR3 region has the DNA TGTGCCAGCACCGCCCTCGCGGGAGGAGATACGCAGTATTTT. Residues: CASTALAGGDTQYF.

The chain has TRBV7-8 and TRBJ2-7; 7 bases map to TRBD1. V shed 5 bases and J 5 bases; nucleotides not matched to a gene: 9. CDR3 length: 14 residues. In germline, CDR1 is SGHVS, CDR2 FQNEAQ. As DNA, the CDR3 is TGTGCCAGCAGCCCAGACAGGGCATCCCACGAGCAGTACTTC. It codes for CASSPDRASHEQYF. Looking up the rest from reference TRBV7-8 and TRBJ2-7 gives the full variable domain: GAGVSQSPRYKVAKRGQDVALRCDPISGHVSLFWYQQALGQGPEFLTYFQNEAQLDKSGLPSDRFFAERPEGSVSTLKIQRTQQEDSAVYLCASSPDRASHEQYFGPGTRLTVT.

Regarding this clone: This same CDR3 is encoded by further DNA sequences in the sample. In DNA, the CDR3 is TGTGCCAGCAGCTTAACCGGGGGGAATGAGCAGTTCTTC. It specifies CASSLTGGNEQFF. The V call is TRBV7-3, the J call TRBJ2-1; 7 positions match TRBD2. Germline CDR1 is SGHTA and CDR2 is FQGTGA. The J segment lost 7 bases and the V segment lost 0 bases, leaving 0 bases of the junction unmatched. This CDR3 is 13 amino acids long. Supplemented by reference TRBV7-3 and TRBJ2-1, the full variable domain reads GAGVSQTPSNKVTEKGKYVELRCDPISGHTALYWYRQSLGQGPEFLIYFQGTGAADDSGLPNDRFFAVRPEGSVSTLKIQRTERGDSAVYLCASSLTGGNEQFFGPGTRLTVL.

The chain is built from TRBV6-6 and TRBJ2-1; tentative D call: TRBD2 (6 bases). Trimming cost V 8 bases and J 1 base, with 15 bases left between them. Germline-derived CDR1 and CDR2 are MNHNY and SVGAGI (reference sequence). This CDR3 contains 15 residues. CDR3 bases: TGTGCCAGCCGCGGCGGGACTTTTTCCTACAATGAGCAGTTCTTC. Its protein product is CASRGGTFSYNEQFF.

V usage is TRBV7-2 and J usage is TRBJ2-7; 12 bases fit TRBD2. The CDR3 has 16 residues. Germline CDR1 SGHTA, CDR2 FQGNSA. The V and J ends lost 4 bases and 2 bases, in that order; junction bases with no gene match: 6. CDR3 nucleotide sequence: TGTGCCAGCAGCTGGACTAGCGGGATTGCCACCTACGAGCAGTACTTC. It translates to CASSWTSGIATYEQYF.

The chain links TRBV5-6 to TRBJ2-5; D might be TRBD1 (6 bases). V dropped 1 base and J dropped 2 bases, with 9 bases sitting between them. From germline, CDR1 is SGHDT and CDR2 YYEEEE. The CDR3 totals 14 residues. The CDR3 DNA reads TGTGCCAGCAGCTTGATAACAGGGCAAGAGACCCAGTACTTC. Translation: CASSLITGQETQYF. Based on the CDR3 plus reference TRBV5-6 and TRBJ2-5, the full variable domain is DAGVTQSPTHLIKTRGQQVTLRCSPKSGHDTVSWYQQALGQGPQFIFQYYEEEERQRGNFPDRFSGHQFPNYSSELNVNALLLGDSALYLCASSLITGQETQYFGPGTRLLVL.

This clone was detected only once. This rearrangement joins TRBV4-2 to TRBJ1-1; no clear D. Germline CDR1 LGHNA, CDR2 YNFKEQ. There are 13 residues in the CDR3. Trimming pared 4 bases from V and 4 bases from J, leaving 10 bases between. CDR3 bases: TGTGCCAGCAGCCTTTCACGGAGCACTGAAGCTTTCTTT. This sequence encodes CASSLSRSTEAFF.

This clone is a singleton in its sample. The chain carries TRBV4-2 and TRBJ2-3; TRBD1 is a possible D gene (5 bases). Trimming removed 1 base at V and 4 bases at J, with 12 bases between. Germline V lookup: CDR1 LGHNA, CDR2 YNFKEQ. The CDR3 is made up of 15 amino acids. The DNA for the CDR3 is TGTGCCAGCAGCCAAGGGACCCAACAGGCAGATACGCAGTATTTT. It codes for CASSQGTQQADTQYF.

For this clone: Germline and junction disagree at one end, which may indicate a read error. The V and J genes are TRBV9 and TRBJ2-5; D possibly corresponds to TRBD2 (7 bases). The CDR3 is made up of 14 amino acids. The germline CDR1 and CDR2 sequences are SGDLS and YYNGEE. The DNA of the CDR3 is TGTGCCGGCAGCGCGACGGGGGGCTCAGAGACCCAGTACTTC. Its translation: CAGSATGGSETQYF.

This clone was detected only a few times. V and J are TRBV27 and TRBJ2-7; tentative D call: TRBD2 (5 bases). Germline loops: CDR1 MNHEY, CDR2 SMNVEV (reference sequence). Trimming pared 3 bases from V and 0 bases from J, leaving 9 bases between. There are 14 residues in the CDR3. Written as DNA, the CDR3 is TGTGCCAGCAGTTTGTATGGGAGCTCCTACGAGCAGTACTTC. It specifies CASSLYGSSYEQYF.

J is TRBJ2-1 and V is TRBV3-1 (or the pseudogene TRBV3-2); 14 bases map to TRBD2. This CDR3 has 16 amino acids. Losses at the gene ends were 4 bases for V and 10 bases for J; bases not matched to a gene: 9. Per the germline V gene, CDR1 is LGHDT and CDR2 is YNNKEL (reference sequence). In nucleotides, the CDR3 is TGTGCCAGCAGCCGTGGGACTAGCGGGAGTTTACGCGAGCAGTTCTTC. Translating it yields CASSRGTSGSLREQFF.

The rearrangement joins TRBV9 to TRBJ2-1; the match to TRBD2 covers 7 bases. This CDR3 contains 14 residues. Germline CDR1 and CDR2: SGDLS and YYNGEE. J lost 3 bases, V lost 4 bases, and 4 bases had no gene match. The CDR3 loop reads CASSPGTNYNEQFF. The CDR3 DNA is TGTGCCAGCAGCCCCGGGACTAACTACAATGAGCAGTTCTTC.

CDR3 sequence (DNA): TGTGCCAGCAGCGCTAGAGGGGCGGGAGAAGTCTACGAGCAGTACTTC. Amino acids: CASSARGAGEVYEQYF. V usage is TRBV9 and J usage is TRBJ2-7; the match to TRBD2 covers 7 bases. CDR1 is SGDLS, CDR2 YYNGEE, per germline. The CDR3 spans 16 residues. V lost 3 bases and J lost 3; bases outside the gene matches: 12.

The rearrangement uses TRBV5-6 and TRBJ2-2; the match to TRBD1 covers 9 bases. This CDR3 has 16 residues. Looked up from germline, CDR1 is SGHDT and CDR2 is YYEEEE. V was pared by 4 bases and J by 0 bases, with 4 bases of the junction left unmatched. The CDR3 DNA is TGTGCCAGCAGCCCCGGGACAGGGTCGAACACCGGGGAGCTGTTTTTT. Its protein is CASSPGTGSNTGELFF.

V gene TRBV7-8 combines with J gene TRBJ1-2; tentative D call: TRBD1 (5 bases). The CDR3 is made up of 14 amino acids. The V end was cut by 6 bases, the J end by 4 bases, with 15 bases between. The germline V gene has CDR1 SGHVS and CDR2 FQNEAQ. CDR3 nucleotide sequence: TGTGCCAGCAGTTCGACCAGGGCCCCCTATGGCTACACCTTC. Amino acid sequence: CASSSTRAPYGYTF.

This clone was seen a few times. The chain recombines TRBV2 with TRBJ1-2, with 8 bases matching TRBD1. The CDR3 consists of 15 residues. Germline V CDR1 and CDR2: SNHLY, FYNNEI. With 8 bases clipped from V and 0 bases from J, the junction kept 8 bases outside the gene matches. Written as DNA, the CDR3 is TGTGCCAGCGACGACCCGGGACAGGCTAACTATGGCTACACCTTC. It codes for CASDDPGQANYGYTF.

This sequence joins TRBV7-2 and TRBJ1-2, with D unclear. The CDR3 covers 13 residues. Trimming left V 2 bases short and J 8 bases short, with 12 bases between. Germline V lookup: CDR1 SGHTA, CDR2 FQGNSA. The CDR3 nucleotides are TGTGCCAGCAGCTTATACGGCCTAGTGGGCTACACCTTC. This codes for CASSLYGLVGYTF.

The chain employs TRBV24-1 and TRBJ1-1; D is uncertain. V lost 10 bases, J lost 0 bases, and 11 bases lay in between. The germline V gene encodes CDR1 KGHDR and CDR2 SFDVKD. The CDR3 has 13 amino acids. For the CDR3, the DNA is TGTGCCACGAGGGAGGGTCTGAACACTGAAGCTTTCTTT. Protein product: CATREGLNTEAFF.

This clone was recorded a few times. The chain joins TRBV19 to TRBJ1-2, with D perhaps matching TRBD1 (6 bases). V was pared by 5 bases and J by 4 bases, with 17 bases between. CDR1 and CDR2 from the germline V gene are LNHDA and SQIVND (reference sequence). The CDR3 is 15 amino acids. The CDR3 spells CASSARQGSTYGYTF. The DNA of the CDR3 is TGTGCCAGTAGTGCTCGTCAGGGGTCGACCTATGGCTACACCTTC.

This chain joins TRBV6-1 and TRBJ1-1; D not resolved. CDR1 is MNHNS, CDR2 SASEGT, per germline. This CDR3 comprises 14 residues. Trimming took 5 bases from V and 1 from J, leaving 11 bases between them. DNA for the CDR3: TGTGCCAGCAGTCCCGCCGCCGGGAACACTGAAGCTTTCTTT. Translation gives CASSPAAGNTEAFF.

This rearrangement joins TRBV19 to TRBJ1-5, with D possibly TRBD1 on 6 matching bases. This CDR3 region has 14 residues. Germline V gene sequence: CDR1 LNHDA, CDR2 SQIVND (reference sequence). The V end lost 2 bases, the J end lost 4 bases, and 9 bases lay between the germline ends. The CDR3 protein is CASSIRDTNQPQHF. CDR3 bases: TGTGCCAGTAGTATAAGGGACACTAATCAGCCCCAGCATTTT.

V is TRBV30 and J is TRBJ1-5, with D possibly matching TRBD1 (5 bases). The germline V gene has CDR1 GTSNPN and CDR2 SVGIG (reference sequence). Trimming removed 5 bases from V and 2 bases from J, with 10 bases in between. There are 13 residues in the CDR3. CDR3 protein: CAWAGGGNQPQHF. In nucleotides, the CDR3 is TGTGCCTGGGCGGGGGGGGGCAATCAGCCCCAGCATTTT.

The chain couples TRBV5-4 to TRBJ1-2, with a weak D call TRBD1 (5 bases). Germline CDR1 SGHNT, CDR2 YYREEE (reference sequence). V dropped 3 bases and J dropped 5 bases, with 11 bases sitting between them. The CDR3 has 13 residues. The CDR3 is CASSSRAGYGYTF. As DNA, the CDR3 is TGTGCCAGCAGCTCTAGGGCAGGGTATGGCTACACCTTC.